Below, 6 T cell receptor beta chains from the same sample are listed, as sequenced in a study of T-cell reconstitution after alpha-beta-depleted transplantation in children. For TCRbeta, the library was prepared with unique molecular identifiers. TCRdb passed the PCR reads through MiXCR, listing each CDR3 protein once. This sample has around 420,000 distinct CDR3 sequences, with 15% to 20% found just once. This sample comprised PBMCs, mostly from graft donor cells, obtained 360 days after TCRalphabeta/CD19-depleted stem cell transplant. The receptor source for this set is a boy younger than two who had a stem cell transplant for Wiskott-Aldrich syndrome, so the T cells may come from the graft donor.

This clonotype was seen ten or more times. This chain connects TRBV24-1 to TRBJ2-1; D is ambiguous. V lost 5 bases to trimming and J lost 9 bases, with 7 bases between them. Germline-derived CDR1 and CDR2 are KGHDR and SFDVKD. This CDR3 has 11 amino acids. The CDR3 is CATSGISEQFF. DNA of the CDR3: TGTGCCACCAGTGGGATAAGTGAGCAGTTCTTC.

The gene calls are TRBV6-5 and TRBJ2-7; the match to TRBD1 covers 7 bases. Per the germline V gene, CDR1 is MNHEY and CDR2 is SVGAGI. Unmatched junction bases numbered 4, after V lost 3 bases and J lost 2 bases. The CDR3 length is 14 residues. The DNA for the CDR3 is TGTGCCAGCAGTTATCACAGGGGCCCCTACGAGCAGTACTTC. This encodes CASSYHRGPYEQYF.

This chain uses TRBV4-1 with TRBJ2-5; 12 nucleotides agree with TRBD1. The CDR3 spans 15 residues. The junction had 4 bases not matched to a gene; V was cut back by 4 bases and J by 4 bases. Germline V CDR1 and CDR2: MGHRA, YSYEKL. Written as DNA, the CDR3 is TGCGCCAGCAGCCCCGGGACAGGGGGCTTAGAGACCCAGTACTTC. It yields the protein CASSPGTGGLETQYF.

The rearrangement joins TRBV5-1 to TRBJ2-2; 9 bases fit TRBD2. In germline, CDR1 is SGHRS, CDR2 YFSETQ. The CDR3 runs to 14 residues. The ends lost 1 base at V and 8 bases at J; junction bases unmatched: 3. As DNA, the CDR3 is TGCGCCAGCAGCTTGATAGGACTAGCGGGGGAGCTGTTTTTT. Amino acids: CASSLIGLAGELFF.

V is TRBV4-1 and J is TRBJ2-2; 12 positions agree with TRBD2. CDR1 and CDR2 (germline): MGHRA, YSYEKL. The V segment lost 1 base and the J segment 3 bases; nucleotides outside the gene matches: 9. The CDR3 totals 19 residues. The CDR3 region has the DNA TGCGCCAGCAGCCAAGGTCCCCTAGCGGGGGGGATGGACACCGGGGAGCTGTTTTTT. This gives the protein CASSQGPLAGGMDTGELFF.

This clonotype was detected ten times or more. The chain has TRBV15 and TRBJ1-6; weak D call: TRBD1 (5 bases). Between the trimmed V and J ends, which lost 5 bases and 5 bases, there was a span of 16 bases. CDR3 size: 16 residues. Germline V CDR1 and CDR2: LNHNV, YYDKDF (reference sequence). This CDR3 is CATSPLGVSDNSPLHF. Written as DNA, the CDR3 is TGTGCCACCAGCCCCCTAGGGGTTTCGGATAATTCACCCCTCCACTTT.